A selection of T cell receptor beta chains follows, all from one sample in a study of cytomegalovirus exposure and HLA in healthy donors. Assay: immunoSEQ multiplex PCR; the TCRdb copy retains only in-frame clones and omits some. The sample contains 210,000 or so clones, around 80% of which appear only once. The sample comprised PBMCs. The receptors come from a woman between 35 and 50 years old in good health and CMV-seronegative. The CDR3 runs from the conserved cysteine through the conserved F or W. A D gene is named only where the DNA matches it firmly. The size of a clone is reported for some rows only, either as once, few or many, or as a class for expanded clones.

abundance	d_gene	v_gene	j_gene	CDR3aa	CDR3nt
-	-	TRBV7-9	TRBJ1-5	CASSLTDSNQPQHF	TGTGCCAGCAGCCTGACAGATAGCAATCAGCCCCAGCATTTT
-	-	TRBV14	TRBJ2-7	CASSQDPRAYEQYF	TGTGCCAGCAGCCAAGACCCCAGGGCCTACGAGCAGTACTTC
once	-	TRBV29-1	TRBJ2-3	CSIHALEADTQYF	TGCAGCATTCACGCGCTAGAAGCAGATACGCAGTATTTT
-	-	TRBV9	TRBJ2-3	CASNLWGSGTDTQYF	TGTGCCAGCAACCTCTGGGGTAGCGGCACAGATACGCAGTATTTT
-	TRBD1	TRBV7-9	TRBJ2-5	CASIPGQVQETQYF	TGTGCCAGCATACCGGGACAGGTACAAGAGACCCAGTACTTC
-	-	TRBV10-3	TRBJ2-7	CAISESVAAYEQYF	TGTGCCATCAGTGAGTCGGTAGCAGCCTACGAGCAGTACTTC
once	TRBD1	TRBV28	TRBJ1-2	CASSFETGQGGGYTF	TGTGCCAGCAGTTTCGAAACGGGACAGGGAGGTGGCTACACCTTC
-	-	TRBV29-1	TRBJ2-1	CSVVREWSSYNEQFF	TGCAGCGTTGTCAGGGAATGGAGCTCCTACAATGAGCAGTTCTTC
-	-	TRBV6-1	TRBJ2-3	CASSEEDLGGTDTQYF	TGTGCCAGCAGTGAAGAAGACCTTGGAGGCACAGATACGCAGTATTTT
-	TRBD1	TRBV28	TRBJ2-3	CASRGQVASTDTQYF	TGTGCCAGCAGAGGACAGGTGGCTAGCACAGATACGCAGTATTTT
-	-	TRBV19	TRBJ2-7	CASSKTANSYEQYF	TGTGCCAGTAGTAAGACAGCAAATTCCTACGAGCAGTACTTC
-	-	TRBV2	TRBJ1-5	CASNQDRFNQPQHF	TGTGCCAGCAACCAAGACAGGTTCAATCAGCCCCAGCATTTT
-	TRBD1	TRBV14	TRBJ2-2	CASSQISTGGLTGELFF	TGTGCCAGCAGCCAAATTTCGACAGGGGGCCTCACCGGGGAGCTGTTTTTT
once	TRBD1	TRBV5-1	TRBJ2-2	CASSPTGFNGELFF	TGCGCCAGCAGCCCGACAGGGTTCAACGGGGAGCTGTTTTTT
few	TRBD1	TRBV5-1	TRBJ1-4	CASSTGTGGEKLFF	TGCGCCAGCAGCACCGGGACAGGGGGGGAAAAACTGTTTTTT
once	-	TRBV5-1	TRBJ1-5	CASSLAPGDQPQHF	TGCGCCAGCAGCTTGGCTCCAGGGGATCAGCCCCAGCATTTT
once	TRBD1	TRBV18	TRBJ2-3	CASSLRDRSRDTQYF	TGTGCCAGCTCACTCCGGGACAGGTCTCGAGATACGCAGTATTTT
-	TRBD1	TRBV29-1	TRBJ2-5	CSVLQPGTDQETQYF	TGCAGCGTTTTACAACCCGGGACAGACCAAGAGACCCAGTACTTC
-	-	TRBV29-1	TRBJ2-1	CSVIYSTHEQFF	TGCAGCGTTATTTATAGCACCCATGAGCAGTTCTTC
-	TRBD1	TRBV7-2	TRBJ2-7	CASSWGQGGYEQYF	TGTGCCAGCAGCTGGGGACAGGGAGGATACGAGCAGTACTTC
-	-	TRBV11-2	TRBJ1-5	CASSSRFLGQNSNQPQHF	TGTGCCAGCAGCTCCCGATTCCTAGGACAGAATAGCAATCAGCCCCAGCATTTT
-	-	TRBV28	TRBJ1-2	CASSFPRRRGYTF	TGTGCCAGCAGTTTCCCGAGGCGTCGAGGCTACACCTTC
-	TRBD1	TRBV7-9	TRBJ2-7	CASSPGQGIDYEQYF	TGTGCCAGCAGCCCGGGACAGGGGATAGATTACGAGCAGTACTTC
-	-	TRBV19	TRBJ1-2	CASRRQDSLYGYTF	TGTGCCAGTAGGAGACAGGACTCACTTTATGGCTACACCTTC
-	-	TRBV6-5	TRBJ2-7	CASSTGGPTYEQYF	TGTGCCAGCAGTACGGGGGGCCCAACCTACGAGCAGTACTTC
-	TRBD1	TRBV6-5	TRBJ1-5	CASSKVAGGTQPQHF	TGTGCCAGCAGTAAGGTGGCAGGGGGAACTCAGCCCCAGCATTTT
few	-	TRBV5-1	TRBJ1-3	CASSLDIGNTIYF	TGCGCCAGCAGCTTGGATATTGGAAACACCATATATTTT
-	-	TRBV12-5	TRBJ2-7	CASGLEGLGQFSYEQYF	TGTGCTAGTGGTTTGGAGGGGCTCGGACAGTTCTCCTACGAGCAGTACTTC
-	-	TRBV19	TRBJ1-6	CASSLGPGNSPLHF	TGTGCCAGTAGTTTAGGGCCGGGGAATTCACCCCTCCACTTT
-	-	TRBV19	TRBJ2-7	CASSWAGTEQYF	TGTGCCAGTAGTTGGGCGGGGACCGAGCAGTACTTC
-	-	TRBV9	TRBJ2-2	CASSVVQGYPGELFF	TGTGCCAGCAGCGTAGTCCAGGGGTACCCCGGGGAGCTGTTTTTT
-	-	TRBV30	TRBJ1-2	CAWSGTNYGYTF	TGTGCCTGGAGTGGAACAAACTATGGCTACACCTTC
-	TRBD2	TRBV5-6	TRBJ2-3	CASSLPGLAGPGSTDTQYF	TGTGCCAGCAGCCTACCGGGACTAGCGGGGCCCGGGAGCACAGATACGCAGTATTTT
-	-	TRBV5-1	TRBJ1-1	CASSPLDILNTEAFF	TGCGCCAGCAGCCCCTTGGACATCTTGAACACTGAAGCTTTCTTT
-	TRBD1	TRBV6-6	TRBJ1-1	CASSYGTDSLEAFF	TGTGCCAGCAGTTACGGGACAGACAGTTTGGAAGCTTTCTTT
-	-	TRBV15	TRBJ2-2	CATTLLANTGELFF	TGTGCCACCACCCTACTCGCGAACACCGGGGAGCTGTTTTTT
-	-	TRBV5-6	TRBJ2-5	CASSLDRAGTQYF	TGTGCCAGCAGCTTGGACAGGGCGGGGACCCAGTACTTC
-	-	TRBV5-1	TRBJ1-4	CASSEDPTANEKLFF	TGCGCCAGCAGCGAGGACCCGACAGCTAATGAAAAACTGTTTTTT
few	-	TRBV4-3	TRBJ2-7	CASSQEAASLPYEQYF	TGCGCCAGCAGCCAAGAAGCGGCCAGCCTTCCCTACGAGCAGTACTTC
-	-	TRBV2	TRBJ2-7	CASSGDWSSYEQYF	TGTGCCAGCAGTGGGGACTGGAGCTCCTACGAGCAGTACTTC
-	TRBD1	TRBV2	TRBJ1-2	CASIGTGGADGYTF	TGTGCCAGCATAGGGACAGGGGGCGCAGATGGCTACACCTTC
-	TRBD1	TRBV28	TRBJ2-6	CATSRTGMSGANVLTF	TGTGCCACCTCTCGGACAGGGATGTCTGGGGCCAACGTCCTGACTTTC
-	TRBD1	TRBV28	TRBJ1-5	CASSLGTGESQPQHF	TGTGCCAGCAGTTTAGGGACAGGGGAGAGCCAGCCCCAGCATTTT
-	-	TRBV4-1	TRBJ1-5	CASSQDGQGNQPQHF	TGCGCCAGCAGCCAAGATGGCCAGGGAAATCAGCCCCAGCATTTT
-	-	TRBV30	TRBJ1-4	CAWSVQGATNEKLFF	TGTGCCTGGAGTGTACAGGGCGCAACTAATGAAAAACTGTTTTTT
-	TRBD2	TRBV30	TRBJ2-5	CAWTSGGETQYF	TGTGCCTGGACTAGCGGGGGGGAGACCCAGTACTTC
-	TRBD1	TRBV25-1	TRBJ1-6	CASEGTGDSPLHF	TGTGCCAGCGAGGGGACAGGGGATTCACCCCTCCACTTT
-	TRBD1	TRBV9	TRBJ2-1	CASSVGWDRVYNEQFF	TGTGCCAGCAGCGTAGGTTGGGACAGGGTCTACAATGAGCAGTTCTTC
once	-	TRBV11-2	TRBJ1-6	CASSPGVGKVSPLHF	TGTGCCAGCAGCCCGGGAGTAGGGAAGGTTTCACCCCTCCACTTT
-	-	TRBV6-5	TRBJ1-1	CASSVLGNTEAFF	TGTGCCAGCAGTGTCCTAGGGAACACTGAAGCTTTCTTT
-	TRBD2	TRBV9	TRBJ2-3	CASSALAGGITDTQYF	TGTGCCAGCAGCGCGCTAGCGGGGGGGATCACAGATACGCAGTATTTT
-	-	TRBV5-8	TRBJ2-3	CASSLLEGLTQYF	TGTGCCAGCAGCTTGCTAGAGGGCCTAACGCAGTATTTT
-	TRBD1	TRBV6-1	TRBJ1-6	CAGGATGGDSPLHF	TGTGCCGGGGGGGCGACAGGGGGAGACTCACCCCTCCACTTT
-	-	TRBV5-6	TRBJ1-5	CASSLAGGYSNQPQHF	TGTGCCAGCAGCTTGGCCGGGGGTTATAGCAATCAGCCCCAGCATTTT
-	-	TRBV5-1	TRBJ1-1	CASSMDSISTTEAFF	TGCGCCAGCAGCATGGACAGTATCTCAACCACTGAAGCTTTCTTT
-	-	TRBV6-1	TRBJ1-5	CASSPGTLSNQPQHF	TGTGCCAGCAGCCCCGGGACACTTAGCAATCAGCCCCAGCATTTT
-	TRBD1	TRBV5-1	TRBJ1-1	CASSFGDRGFGEAFF	TGCGCCAGCAGCTTTGGAGACAGGGGGTTTGGTGAAGCTTTCTTT
-	-	TRBV6-4	TRBJ2-7	CASSDSRVSVPEQYF	TGTGCCAGCAGTGACTCGCGGGTATCCGTCCCCGAGCAGTACTTC